This TCR beta chain was sequenced for a study of blood T cell repertoires in COVID-19. Looking at the study overall: Both acute and convalescent COVID-19 samples were obtained from the United States, Italy and Spain.

Here immunoSEQ multiplex PCR was the method, and the copy in TCRdb shows in-frame clones only, minus some. The repertoire holds about 74,000 clones, with roughly three quarters as singletons. Germline assignment: CDR1 SQVTM and CDR2 ANQGSEA. The V gene end was trimmed by 4 bases and the J gene end by 4 bases; junction bases not matched to a gene: 6. The CDR3 totals 13 residues. The table lists this clone with a count of one. This receptor was obtained from a human donor in a cohort sampled during active COVID-19. The chain carries TRBV29-1 and TRBJ2-7, with 8 nucleotides matching TRBD1. Sequences were obtained from peripheral blood. CDR3 in amino acids: CSVVGTGEYEQYF. CDR3 DNA: TGCAGCGTTGTGGGGACAGGAGAATACGAGCAGTACTTC.